The sequence of this TCR beta chain was determined in a study of T cell changes during pregnancy in multiple sclerosis. The CDR3 spans 16 residues. Trimming cost V 4 bases and J 0 bases, with 13 bases left between them. Germline V gene data show CDR1 as MNHEY and CDR2 as SMNVEV (reference sequence). Sequenced by immunoSEQ multiplex PCR; TCRdb stores in-frame clones only, minus some. The sample contains roughly 110,000 clones, just under 95% of which appear only once. V gene TRBV27 combines with J gene TRBJ2-1; weak D call: TRBD1 (5 bases). Sequences were derived from peripheral blood, sampled in the third trimester of pregnancy. This clonotype was obtained from a female donor in good health, enrolled as a control in a pregnancy study. The chain's CDR3 is CASSSHLQDSYNEQFF. The CDR3 DNA reads as TGTGCCAGCAGTTCCCATCTACAGGACTCCTACAATGAGCAGTTCTTC.